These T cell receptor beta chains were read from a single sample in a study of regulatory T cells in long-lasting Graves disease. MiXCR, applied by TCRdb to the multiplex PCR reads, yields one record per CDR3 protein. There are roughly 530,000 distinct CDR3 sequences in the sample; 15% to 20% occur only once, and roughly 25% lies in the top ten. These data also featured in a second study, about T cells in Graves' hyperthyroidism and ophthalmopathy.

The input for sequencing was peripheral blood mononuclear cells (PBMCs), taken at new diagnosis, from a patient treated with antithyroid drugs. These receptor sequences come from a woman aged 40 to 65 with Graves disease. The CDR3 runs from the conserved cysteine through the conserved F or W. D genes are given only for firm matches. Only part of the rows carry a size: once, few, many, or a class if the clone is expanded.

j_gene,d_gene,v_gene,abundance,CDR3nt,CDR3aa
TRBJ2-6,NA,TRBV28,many,TGTGCCAGCAGTTTAGCCAGGAACTCTGGGGCCAACGTCCTGACTTTC,CASSLARNSGANVLTF
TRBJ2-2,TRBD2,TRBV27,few,TGTGCCAGCAGCCCGCTAGCGGGGGCCTACACCGGGGAGCTGTTTTTT,CASSPLAGAYTGELFF
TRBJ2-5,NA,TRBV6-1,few,TGTGCCAGCAGTGTCCTAAGGGGGACCCGAGAAGAGACCCAGTACTTC,CASSVLRGTREETQYF
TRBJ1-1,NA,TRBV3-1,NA,TGTGCCAGCAGCCGTTTTGGGGGGGCTGAAGCTTTCTTT,CASSRFGGAEAFF
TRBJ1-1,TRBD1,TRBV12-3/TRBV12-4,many,TGTGCCAGCAGTTTCGCCATGGGGCAGGGGGCTACTGAAGCTTTCTTT,CASSFAMGQGATEAFF
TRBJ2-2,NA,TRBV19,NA,TGTGCCAGTAGTATAAGCGGTCCCGGGGAGCTGTTTTTT,CASSISGPGELFF
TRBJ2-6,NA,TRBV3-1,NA,TGTGCCAGCAGCCCGTACGACTCTGGGGCCAACGTCCTGACTTTC,CASSPYDSGANVLTF
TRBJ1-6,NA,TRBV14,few,TGTGCCAGCAGCCTCACGGCAGGGGTCACCCTCCACTTT,CASSLTAGVTLHF
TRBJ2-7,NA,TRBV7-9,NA,TGTGCCAGCAGCTCTACTCCTAAGGGGCAGTACTTC,CASSSTPKGQYF
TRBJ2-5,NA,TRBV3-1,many,TGTGCCAGCAGCCAAGGAGGGTTCCAAGAGACCCAGTACTTC,CASSQGGFQETQYF
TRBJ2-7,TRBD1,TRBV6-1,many,TGTGCCAGCAGTGTGGGACAGCCCTACGAGCAGTACTTC,CASSVGQPYEQYF
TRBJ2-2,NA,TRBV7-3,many,TGTGCCAGCAGCTTAATGACGGTTAACACCGGGGAGCTGTTTTTT,CASSLMTVNTGELFF
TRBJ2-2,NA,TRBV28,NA,TGTGCCAGCAGTACCGGTAGCACAGGAACCGGGGAGCTGGTTTTT,CASSTGSTGTGELVF
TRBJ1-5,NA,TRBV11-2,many,TGTGCCAGCAGCTTAGGTTTGGAGCAGCCCCAGCATTTT,CASSLGLEQPQHF
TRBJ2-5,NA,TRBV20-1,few,TGCAGTGCTGTAAGCCCCTTTCGAGGAACGGGAGAGACCCAGTACTTC,CSAVSPFRGTGETQYF
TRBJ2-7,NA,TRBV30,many,TGTGCCTGGAGCAGGACGAACGAGCAGTACTTC,CAWSRTNEQYF
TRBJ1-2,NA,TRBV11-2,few,TGTGCCAGCAGCTCCCCCCGAAACAGGTTGAACTATGGCTACACCTTC,CASSSPRNRLNYGYTF
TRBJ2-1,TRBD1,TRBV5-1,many,TGCGCCAGCAGCTCCCAGGGGGCGTCAGTTGTTGAGCAGTTCTTC,CASSSQGASVVEQFF
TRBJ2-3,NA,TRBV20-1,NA,TGCAGTGCCTATTGGGGCCCGGATACGCAGTATTTT,CSAYWGPDTQYF
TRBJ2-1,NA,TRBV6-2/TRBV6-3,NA,TGTGCCAGCAGTGAATGGGGCAACTCCTACAATGAGCAGTTCTTC,CASSEWGNSYNEQFF
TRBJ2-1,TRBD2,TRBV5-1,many,TGCGCCAGCACCGAACTAGCGGGGAACAATGAGCAGTTCTTC,CASTELAGNNEQFF
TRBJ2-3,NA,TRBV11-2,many,TGTGCCAGCAGCTCCGGCCCCCGCACAGATACGCAGTATTTT,CASSSGPRTDTQYF
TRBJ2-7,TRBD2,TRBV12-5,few,TGTGCTAGTGGTTTGGTAGGGGCGGGGGGCCCCTACGAGCAGTACTTC,CASGLVGAGGPYEQYF
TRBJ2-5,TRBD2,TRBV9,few,TGTGCCAGCAAATACTACCGGCGGGGGGCCCAAGAGACCCAGTACTTC,CASKYYRRGAQETQYF
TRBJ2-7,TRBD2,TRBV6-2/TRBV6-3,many,TGTGCCAGCAGTGAAGAGGCGGGGGGGCCGTTCGAGCAGTACTTC,CASSEEAGGPFEQYF
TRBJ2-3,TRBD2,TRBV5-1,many,TGCGCCAGCAGCCAACTAGCGGATACAGATACGCAGTATTTT,CASSQLADTDTQYF
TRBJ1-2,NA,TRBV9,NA,TGTGCCAGCAGCGTAGAGGGCCCTGGGTTCGGTGGCTACACCTTC,CASSVEGPGFGGYTF
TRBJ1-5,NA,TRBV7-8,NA,TGTGCCAGCAGTCCCCTCCTAGATAGCAATCAGCCCCAGCATTTT,CASSPLLDSNQPQHF
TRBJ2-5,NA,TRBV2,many,TGTGCCAGCAGTGAAAGTGTTGGGCTCCAAGAGACCCAGTACTTC,CASSESVGLQETQYF
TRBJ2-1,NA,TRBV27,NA,TGTGCCAGCAGTTTCACAAGCGTTTACAATGAGCAGTTCTTC,CASSFTSVYNEQFF
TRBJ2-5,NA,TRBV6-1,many,TGTGCCAGCAGTGACTACCAACTAGGGACCCAGTACTTC,CASSDYQLGTQYF
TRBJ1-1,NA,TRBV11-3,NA,TGTGCCAGCAGCCAGGACAGCCCTAACACTGAAGCTTTCTTT,CASSQDSPNTEAFF
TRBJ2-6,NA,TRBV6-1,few,TGTGCCAGCCACAGGGTACTGGGGGCCAACGTCCTGACTTTC,CASHRVLGANVLTF
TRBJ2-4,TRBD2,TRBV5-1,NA,TGCGCCAGCAGCTTGGAAGTTCTAGCGGGGGGGCAGAACATTCAGTACTTC,CASSLEVLAGGQNIQYF
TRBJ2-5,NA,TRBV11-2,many,TGTGCCAGCAGCCCAGACTCCCCGGAGACCCAGTACTTC,CASSPDSPETQYF
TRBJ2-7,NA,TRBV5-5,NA,TGTGCCAGTAGTATCAGGGTATACTCCTACGAGCAGTACTTC,CASSIRVYSYEQYF
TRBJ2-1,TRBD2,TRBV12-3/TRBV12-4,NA,TGTGCCAGCACACTCGGGGGGGCCTACAATGAGCGGTTCTTC,CASTLGGAYNERFF
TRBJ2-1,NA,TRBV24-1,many,TGTGCCACCAGTTACAGGGGAGGCTCCTACAATGAGCAGTTCTTC,CATSYRGGSYNEQFF
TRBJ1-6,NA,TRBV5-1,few,TGCGCCAGCAGCTCTTGGACAGACTCCTATAATTCACCCCTCCACTTT,CASSSWTDSYNSPLHF
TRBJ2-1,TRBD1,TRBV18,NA,TGTGCCAGCTCACCCTTAGACAGGGTCTACAATGAGCAGTTCTTC,CASSPLDRVYNEQFF
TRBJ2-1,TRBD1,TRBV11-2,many,TGTGCCAGCAGCTCCCCCAGGGGGAACAATGAGCAGTTCTTC,CASSSPRGNNEQFF
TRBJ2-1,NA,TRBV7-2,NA,TGTGCCAGCAGCCCATCGGACTACGAGCAGTTCTTC,CASSPSDYEQFF